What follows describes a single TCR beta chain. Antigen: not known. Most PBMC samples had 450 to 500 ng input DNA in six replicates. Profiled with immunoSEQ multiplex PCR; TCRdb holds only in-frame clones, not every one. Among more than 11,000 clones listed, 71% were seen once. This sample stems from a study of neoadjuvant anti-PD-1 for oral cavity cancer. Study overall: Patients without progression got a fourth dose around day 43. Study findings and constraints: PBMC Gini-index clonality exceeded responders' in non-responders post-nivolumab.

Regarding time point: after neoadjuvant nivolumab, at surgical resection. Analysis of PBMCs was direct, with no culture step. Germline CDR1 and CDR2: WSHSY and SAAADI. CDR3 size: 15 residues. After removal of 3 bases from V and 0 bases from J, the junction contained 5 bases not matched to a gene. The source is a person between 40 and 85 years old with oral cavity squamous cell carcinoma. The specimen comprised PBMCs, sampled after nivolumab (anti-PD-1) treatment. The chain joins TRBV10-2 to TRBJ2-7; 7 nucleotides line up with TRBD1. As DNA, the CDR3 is TGCGCCAGCAGTGAAGGGACAGCCCTCTCCTACGAGCAGTACTTC. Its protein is CASSEGTALSYEQYF.